What follows are 11 T cell receptor beta chains derived from one specimen sequenced in a study of T cells in Graves' hyperthyroidism and ophthalmopathy (dated by TCRdb to between 2018 and 2021). The protocol used for the library was multiplex PCR. The reads were generated on an Illumina HiSeq 2000. TCR beta CDR3 regions were amplified from RNA transcripts. A first-round RT-PCR of the TCR CDR3 used the HTBI primer set with the Qiagen OneStep RT-PCR kit. Using fastp trimming at Q25 and MiXCR clonotype assembly, TCRdb reanalyzed the public sequencing data and kept in-frame beta chains. Each record represents a unique CDR3 protein, reported with the most common genes and DNA among its rows. This sample comprises hundreds of thousands of distinct CDR3 sequences, approximately 13% of them detected only once. The ten largest clones take up around a tenth of the sample. The sequenced material came from blood. These receptor sequences come from a woman younger than 30 with Graves' hyperthyroidism.

At least ten counts were recorded for this clonotype. The rearrangement uses TRBV11-2 and TRBJ2-3, with 10 bases lining up with TRBD1. Germline CDR1 SGHAT, CDR2 FQNNGV. Trimming at V came to 1 base and at J to 5 bases, leaving 6 bases not matched to a gene. CDR3 size: 16 residues. The CDR3 region has the DNA TGTGCCAGCAGCTTAGTTACGGGACAGGGGCTAGATACGCAGTATTTT. Its protein product is CASSLVTGQGLDTQYF.

This clonotype has ten or more counts. The chain couples TRBV3-1 to TRBJ1-4, with D uncertain. Trimming removed 0 bases from V and 13 bases from J, with 12 bases in between. Per the germline V gene, CDR1 is LGHDT and CDR2 is YNNKEL (reference sequence). CDR3 length equals 13 residues. CDR3 region: CASSQDRNRRLFF. The CDR3 coding sequence is TGTGCCAGCAGCCAAGATAGAAACAGACGACTGTTTTTT.

To note about this clonotype: A read error may be the cause here, since a much bigger clone is one base away. The chain combines TRBV28 with TRBJ2-5; TRBD1 agrees at 7 bases. Trimming took 10 bases from V and 4 from J; bases not matched to a gene: 15. Germline V gene lookup returns CDR1 MDHEN and CDR2 SYDVKM. CDR3 size: 15 residues. CDR3 region: CATRPGTVEGETQYF. The CDR3, as DNA: TGTGCCACACGCCCGGGGACAGTCGAAGGAGAGACCCAGTACTTC.

The V gene is TRBV5-1, the J gene TRBJ2-1; possible D gene TRBD2, 6 bases. V was pared by 1 base and J by 4 bases, with 18 bases between. Germline CDR1 SGHRS, CDR2 YFSETQ. This CDR3 comprises 17 residues. CDR3 nucleotide sequence: TGCGCCAGCAGCTTGAAACTAGCCCCAAGTGGGTACAATGAGCAGTTCTTC. Its protein is CASSLKLAPSGYNEQFF.

This clonotype was observed at least ten times. V and J are TRBV27 and TRBJ2-7; 15 nucleotides agree with TRBD2. V lost 5 bases and J lost 9; bases outside the gene matches: 8. The CDR3 is made up of 15 amino acids. Germline V gene lookup returns CDR1 MNHEY and CDR2 SMNVEV (reference sequence). For the CDR3, the DNA is TGTGCCAGCAGTCCCGGGACTAGCGGGAGGTCGATGCAGTACTTC. Translated, it gives CASSPGTSGRSMQYF.

About this clonotype: A single base separates this from a much larger clone, so it may be a read error. The chain employs TRBV20-1 and TRBJ1-1; no reliable D call. The CDR3 loop spans 13 amino acids. The ends were cut back, 5 bases at V and 7 bases at J, with 17 bases in the middle. Looked up from germline, CDR1 is DFQATT and CDR2 is SNEGSKA (reference sequence). The CDR3 sequence is CSAGGRYSNEAFF. The CDR3 region has the DNA TGCAGTGCTGGAGGGCGGTACAGCAATGAAGCTTTCTTT.

In its sample, this clonotype was seen many times. The chain combines TRBV28 with TRBJ1-2; the D is unclear. V dropped 5 bases and J dropped 7 bases, with 23 bases sitting between them. CDR1 and CDR2 from the germline V gene are MDHEN and SYDVKM. There are 16 residues in the CDR3. The CDR3 sequence: CASSLLDWVVRGGYTF. CDR3 nucleotides: TGTGCCAGCAGTCTCCTGGACTGGGTGGTACGAGGTGGCTACACCTTC.

This clonotype was seen many times. The V call is TRBV19, the J call TRBJ1-1; D ambiguous. Trimming removed 8 bases from V and 2 bases from J, with 18 bases in between. This CDR3 region has 15 residues. Germline V CDR1 and CDR2: LNHDA, SQIVND (reference sequence). Written as DNA, the CDR3 is TGTGCCAGTCGGGCAGGAGGTCAGCTTAACACTGAAGCTTTCTTT. Translating it yields CASRAGGQLNTEAFF. The variable domain in full, with the rest retrieved from reference TRBV19 and TRBJ1-1, is DGGITQSPKYLFRKEGQNVTLSCEQNLNHDAMYWYRQDPGQGLRLIYYSQIVNDFQKGDIAEGYSVSREKKESFPLTVTSAQKNPTAFYLCASRAGGQLNTEAFFGQGTRLTVV.

The rearrangement links TRBV28 to TRBJ2-5, with TRBD2 matching 9 bases. This CDR3 has 14 residues. CDR1 MDHEN and CDR2 SYDVKM come from the germline V gene. Germline trimming cut 6 bases from V and 5 bases from J; bases unmatched to any gene: 7. The CDR3 DNA follows: TGTGCCAGCAGCGCGGGAGGGGGGGGCGAGACCCAGTACTTC. It specifies CASSAGGGGETQYF.

This clonotype was seen ten or more times. J is TRBJ1-2 and V is TRBV28; D unclear. The germline V gene has CDR1 MDHEN and CDR2 SYDVKM. The CDR3 totals 15 residues. Trimming pared 2 bases from V and 6 bases from J, leaving 16 bases between. The CDR3 sequence is CASSLGPIYSHGYTF. CDR3 nucleotides: TGTGCCAGCAGTTTAGGACCCATATATTCTCATGGCTACACCTTC.

This clonotype was found a few times. This chain joins TRBV12-3 or TRBV12-4 and TRBJ1-3; no definite D call. Between the trimmed V and J ends, which lost 2 bases and 0 bases, there was a span of 8 bases. The CDR3 runs 15 residues. CDR3 in amino acids: CASSLSGFSGNTIYF. In DNA form, the CDR3 reads TGTGCCAGCAGTTTAAGTGGTTTCTCTGGAAACACCATATATTTT.